This T cell receptor (beta chain) was obtained from a study of control samples from healthy donors and cancer patients. Clones were read by immunoSEQ multiplex PCR, and TCRdb kept only the in-frame ones, dropping some. Here the sample spans some 79,000 clones, approximately 84% being singletons. Germline CDR1 reads MNHNS; CDR2 reads SASEGT. V lost 3 bases and J lost 4; bases outside the gene matches: 4. This CDR3 contains 15 residues. V gene TRBV6-1 combines with J gene TRBJ2-1; 9 nucleotides align to TRBD1. What was sequenced was blood. The clonotype originates from a woman between 50 and 59 years old in good health. CDR3 sequence (DNA): TGTGCCAGCAGTGAGTGGACAGGGGCTTACAATGAGCAGTTCTTC. It yields the protein CASSEWTGAYNEQFF.